The rows below give T cell receptor beta chains drawn from one sample of a study of identical twins. TCRdb independently ran MiXCR on the 5' RACE reads; one entry per CDR3 protein. The sample has 400,000 to 500,000 distinct CDR3 sequences; approximately 14% are singletons. Another study also made use of these data, one on yellow fever vaccine responses in identical twins.

Material for sequencing was CD4+ T cells sorted from blood. Receptors were obtained from a young woman in good health. The CDR3 runs from the conserved cysteine through the conserved F or W. A D gene is named only where the DNA matches it firmly. The size field is filled for only some rows; it gives once, few, many or a size class.

TRBJ2-2 - TRBV21-1 - CASSDQTSGQRNTGELFF TGTGCCAGCAGCGATCAGACTAGCGGGCAAAGGAACACCGGGGAGCTGTTTTTT
TRBJ2-2 - TRBV2 TRBD1 CASRDTGTGTGELFF TGTGCCAGCAGAGACACCGGGACAGGCACCGGGGAGCTGTTTTTT
TRBJ2-2 many TRBV20-1 TRBD2 CSARDSGTSSTGELFF TGCAGTGCTAGAGACTCCGGGACTAGCAGCACCGGGGAGCTGTTTTTT
TRBJ2-2 - TRBV10-3 TRBD1 CAIGAGGTGELFF TGTGCCATCGGGGCAGGGGGCACCGGGGAGCTGTTTTTT
TRBJ2-5 - TRBV20-1 TRBD1 CSARDYRGSSETQYF TGCAGTGCTAGAGATTACAGGGGAAGCTCAGAGACCCAGTACTTC
TRBJ1-4 - TRBV7-6 - CASSLAARRAGANEKLVF TGTGCCAGCAGCTTAGCAGCAAGACGGGCGGGGGCTAATGAAAAACTGGTTTTT
TRBJ2-1 - TRBV3-1 TRBD1 CASSQDLGQSYNEQFF TGTGCCAGCAGCCAAGATCTGGGACAGTCCTACAATGAGCAGTTCTTC
TRBJ2-1 few TRBV6-2/TRBV6-3 TRBD2 CASRIAGNYNEQFF TGTGCCAGCAGAATAGCGGGTAACTACAATGAGCAGTTCTTC
TRBJ2-7 - TRBV27 - CASSFGGMAYEQYF TGTGCCAGCAGTTTTGGAGGGATGGCCTACGAGCAGTACTTC
TRBJ2-6 - TRBV6-2/TRBV6-3 - CASSGRGVPGANVLTF TGTGCCAGCAGTGGGCGGGGTGTTCCTGGGGCCAACGTCCTGACTTTC
TRBJ1-6 - TRBV20-1 - CSARDSWGDPQYSPLHF TGCAGTGCTAGAGATAGTTGGGGGGACCCCCAATATTCACCCCTCCACTTT
TRBJ2-3 few TRBV7-2 TRBD2 CASSLGTSVPTQYF TGTGCCAGCAGCTTGGGGACTAGCGTCCCTACGCAGTATTTT
TRBJ2-3 few TRBV10-3 - CAIQGDSTDTQYF TGTGCCATCCAGGGCGACTCAACAGATACGCAGTATTTT
TRBJ2-2 - TRBV5-1 TRBD2 CASSAGTSNTGELFF TGCGCCAGCAGCGCCGGGACTAGCAACACCGGGGAGCTGTTTTTT
TRBJ2-1 - TRBV24-1 - CATSDTDRMYNEQFF TGTGCCACCAGTGACACGGACAGAATGTACAATGAGCAGTTCTTC
TRBJ2-1 - TRBV28 - CASRLTVNEQFF TGTGCCAGCAGATTGACAGTAAATGAGCAGTTCTTC
TRBJ2-2 few TRBV7-2 - CASRRGGADTGELFF TGTGCCAGCCGAAGGGGGGGGGCCGACACCGGGGAGCTGTTTTTT
TRBJ2-6 many TRBV12-3/TRBV12-4 - CASSFLGANVLTF TGTGCCAGCAGTTTCCTCGGGGCCAACGTCCTGACTTTC
TRBJ1-1 - TRBV28 - CASSSPRPGKNTEAFF TGTGCCAGCAGTTCCCCACGTCCGGGCAAGAACACTGAAGCTTTCTTT
TRBJ2-1 - TRBV20-1 TRBD2 CSAPMTSGESYNEQFF TGCAGTGCGCCTATGACTAGCGGGGAGTCCTACAATGAGCAGTTCTTC
TRBJ2-5 - TRBV5-1 - CASSLGRGSGETQYF TGCGCCAGCAGCTTGGGCAGGGGTTCTGGGGAGACCCAGTACTTC
TRBJ2-6 many TRBV10-3 - CAISEGYSSGANVLTF TGTGCCATCAGTGAGGGATACAGCTCTGGGGCCAACGTCCTGACTTTC
TRBJ2-3 few TRBV7-9 - CASSLDHTDTQYF TGTGCCAGCAGCTTAGATCACACAGATACGCAGTATTTT
TRBJ1-5 few TRBV15 TRBD1 CATRNYRGSNQPQHF TGTGCCACCAGGAACTACAGGGGTAGCAATCAGCCCCAGCATTTT
TRBJ2-3 - TRBV14 - CASSQERLVGRDTQYF TGTGCCAGCAGCCAAGAACGACTAGTCGGGCGGGATACGCAGTATTTT
TRBJ1-1 few TRBV28 - CASSLFNRDEAFF TGTGCCAGCAGTTTATTCAACAGAGATGAAGCTTTCTTT
TRBJ2-3 few TRBV12-3/TRBV12-4 - CASSPHSADTQYF TGTGCCAGCAGTCCCCATAGCGCAGATACGCAGTATTTT